This TCR beta chain is from a study of blood T cell repertoires in COVID-19. The wider study: The United States, Italy and Spain provided the acute and convalescent COVID-19 samples.

Recruitment covered about two dozen US areas and drew participants whose ages spanned roughly 18 to 89 years. Cohort allocation depended upon clinical history that participants reported. Produced via immunoSEQ multiplex PCR; TCRdb's table is partial and in-frame only. The repertoire holds about 250,000 clones, with around 87% as singletons. Trimming took off 6 bases at V and 3 bases at J, with 11 bases between the two ends. The CDR3 totals 13 residues. Per germline, CDR1 LNHDA and CDR2 SQIVND (reference sequence). The specimen sequenced was PBMCs or T cells enriched from blood (not recorded which). The sequence came from a woman in her 30s with acute COVID-19. The V gene is TRBV19, the J gene TRBJ2-5; the D gene is possibly TRBD2 (5 bases). Here the CDR3 DNA reads TGTGCCAGTAGGGCAGCGGTGGAAGAGACCCAGTACTTC. Translating gives CASRAAVEETQYF.